The next 21 T cell receptor beta chains were all read from a single sample in a study of vaccination and CD4 T cells after COVID-19. The sample's treatment: roughly 10-day PBMC culture with coronavirus spike peptide pools or control peptides (ViraFEST assay). No antigens are known for them. Sequenced with the Oncomine TCR Beta short-read assay was DNA taken from cultured CD4+ T cells. TCRdb re-derived calls from the PCR reads in MiXCR, one entry per CDR3 protein. The table records some 18,000 distinct CDR3 sequences, under 30% of them present only once. Sequencing was done on a sample of cultured CD4+ T cells from blood. Receptors originate from a human donor with COVID-19.

This clonotype has only a few counts. The chain couples TRBV7-9 to TRBJ1-1, with no clear D. The CDR3 contains 15 residues. Trimming stripped 1 base from V and 1 base from J, with 10 bases between. Germline V gene data show CDR1 as SEHNR and CDR2 as FQNEAQ (reference sequence). CDR3 region: CASSLEQPGNTEAFF. Here the CDR3 DNA reads TGTGCCAGCAGCTTAGAACAGCCTGGGAACACTGAAGCTTTCTTT.

This clonotype has more than one count but fewer than ten. The gene calls are TRBV20-1 and TRBJ2-7, with D hard to call. This CDR3 has 13 amino acids. The V end lost 2 bases, the J end lost 3 bases, and 11 bases lay between the germline ends. The germline CDR1 and CDR2 sequences are DFQATT and SNEGSKA (reference sequence). CDR3 bases: TGCAGTGCTAGAAGCCGGGTTTACTACGAGCAGTACTTC. This translates into CSARSRVYYEQYF.

The rearrangement links TRBV7-2 to TRBJ2-2; possible D gene TRBD2, 5 bases. V gave up 5 bases and J gave up 5 bases, with 15 bases separating them. The CDR3 runs to 15 residues. The germline V gene encodes CDR1 SGHTA and CDR2 FQGNSA. CDR3 nucleotide sequence: TGTGCCAGCAGCCCCGGGGTCCCCGGGACCGGGGAGCTGTTTTTT. Its protein is CASSPGVPGTGELFF.

The V and J genes are TRBV7-8 and TRBJ1-2; 9 nucleotides line up with TRBD1. Germline V gene data show CDR1 as SGHVS and CDR2 as FQNEAQ. V shed 0 bases and J 1 base; nucleotides not matched to a gene: 0. The CDR3 is 15 residues long. The DNA for the CDR3 is TGTGCCAGCAGCTTAGCGGGACAGGGTAACTATGGCTACACCTTC. This codes for CASSLAGQGNYGYTF.

This clonotype has only a few counts. The chain combines TRBV15 with TRBJ1-5; a weak D match, TRBD1 (6 bases). V dropped 6 bases and J dropped 7 bases, with 16 bases sitting between them. The length of the CDR3 is 14 residues. CDR1 is LNHNV and CDR2 is YYDKDF in the germline V gene (reference sequence). CDR3 nucleotide sequence: TGTGCCACCAGGATCCCAGGGGAAGGCCAGCCCCAGCATTTT. Amino acids: CATRIPGEGQPQHF. The entire variable domain, with the rest obtained from reference TRBV15 and TRBJ1-5, is as follows: DAMVIQNPRYQVTQFGKPVTLSCSQTLNHNVMYWYQQKSSQAPKLLFHYYDKDFNNEADTPDNFQSRRPNTSFCFLDIRSPGLGDTAMYLCATRIPGEGQPQHFGDGTRLSIL.

The chain links TRBV2 to TRBJ2-2; no reliable D call. The CDR3 is 15 amino acids. The germline V and J ends were trimmed by 6 bases and 0 bases, with 11 bases remaining between them. Germline V gene sequence: CDR1 SNHLY, CDR2 FYNNEI. The CDR3 nucleotides are TGTGCCAGCAGATCCCATCTCTCGAACACCGGGGAGCTGTTTTTT. This codes for CASRSHLSNTGELFF.

This clonotype has just a few counts. The chain combines TRBV10-2 with TRBJ1-2; TRBD1 matches at 9 bases. The CDR3 is made up of 12 amino acids. From germline, CDR1 is WSHSY and CDR2 SAAADI. Trimming at V came to 7 bases and at J to 6 bases, leaving 3 bases not matched to a gene. In DNA, the CDR3 is TGCGCCAGCACCCGACAGGGGGATGGCTACACCTTC. It is translated as CASTRQGDGYTF.

This clonotype was observed a few times. The chain combines TRBV19 with TRBJ1-3, with D tentatively TRBD1 (5 bases). Trimming took 6 bases from V and 9 from J, leaving 18 bases between them. The CDR3 covers 14 residues. Germline assignment: CDR1 LNHDA and CDR2 SQIVND (reference sequence). CDR3 protein: CASRAGTAEGTIYF. DNA for the CDR3: TGTGCCAGTAGAGCAGGGACGGCGGAAGGCACCATATATTTT.

This chain links TRBV14 with TRBJ2-4; D call uncertain. V was pared by 8 bases and J by 0 bases, with 17 bases between. This CDR3 spans 16 amino acids. Germline V gene sequence: CDR1 SGHDN, CDR2 FVKESK. In DNA, the CDR3 is TGTGCCAGCCGTACCACCCAGACCGTAGCCAAAAACATTCAGTACTTC. Protein: CASRTTQTVAKNIQYF.

The rearrangement joins TRBV6-5 to TRBJ2-3, with 13 bases identical to TRBD2. The CDR3 extends over 18 amino acids. Germline V CDR1 and CDR2: MNHEY, SVGAGI. The V and J ends lost 2 bases and 3 bases, in that order; junction bases with no gene match: 8. CDR3 bases: TGTGCCAGCAGTTACGCCCGGACTAGCGGGGGTGGAACAGATACGCAGTATTTT. This translates into CASSYARTSGGGTDTQYF.

This clonotype was counted between two and nine times. The CDR3 spells CASRPGGGPGDTQYF. In nucleotides, the CDR3 is TGCGCCAGCAGGCCCGGGGGGGGACCCGGGGATACGCAGTATTTT. The chain uses TRBV10-2 and TRBJ2-3; TRBD2 matches at 8 bases. Germline V lookup: CDR1 WSHSY, CDR2 SAAADI. With 6 bases clipped from V and 6 bases from J, the junction kept 11 bases outside the gene matches. The CDR3 covers 15 residues.

The chain recombines TRBV6-1 with TRBJ1-2; 10 bases match TRBD1. CDR3 length equals 15 residues. Trimming at V came to 3 bases and at J to 6 bases, leaving 7 bases not matched to a gene. Germline CDR1 is MNHNS and CDR2 is SASEGT. The CDR3 nucleotides are TGTGCCAGCAGTGATATTGGGACAGGGGTTAATGGCTACACCTTC. Translating it yields CASSDIGTGVNGYTF.

This sequence joins TRBV28 and TRBJ1-5; 10 nucleotides agree with TRBD1. Trimming cost V 7 bases and J 7 bases; bases outside gene matches: 13. The CDR3 runs to 16 residues. Germline CDR1 is MDHEN and CDR2 is SYDVKM. CDR3 residues: CASTSPGQGTIQPQHF. The CDR3 DNA is TGTGCCAGCACCTCACCGGGACAGGGGACTATCCAGCCCCAGCATTTT.

J is TRBJ2-4 and V is TRBV7-9; the D gene is possibly TRBD2 (5 bases). The CDR3 length is 16 residues. The ends were cut back, 5 bases at V and 0 bases at J, with 14 bases in the middle. Germline values: CDR1 SEHNR, CDR2 FQNEAQ (reference sequence). CDR3 bases: TGTGCCAGCAGCGAAACCCTGAGGGTAGCCAAAAACATTCAGTACTTC. Its protein is CASSETLRVAKNIQYF.

This clonotype was seen a few times. The gene calls are TRBV12-3 or TRBV12-4 and TRBJ2-5; 12 bases are shared with TRBD2. V lost 6 bases to trimming and J lost 5 bases; unmatched junction nucleotides: 10. The CDR3 extends over 16 amino acids. As DNA, the CDR3 is TGTGCCAGCAGCCCACCCCGGACTAGCGGGGCGGAGACCCAGTACTTC. Translating it yields CASSPPRTSGAETQYF.

This rearrangement joins TRBV6-1 to TRBJ2-5; 9 nucleotides agree with TRBD2. CDR1 and CDR2 (germline): MNHNS, SASEGT. After removal of 6 bases from V and 3 bases from J, the junction contained 14 bases not matched to a gene. This CDR3 has 17 amino acids. CDR3 nucleotides: TGTGCCAGCAGCCTCCGCTTGGCCAGCGGGGGGAAAGAGACCCAGTACTTC. Encoded protein: CASSLRLASGGKETQYF.

V gene TRBV7-2 combines with J gene TRBJ2-6; TRBD1 might be the D (6 bases). Germline CDR1 reads SGHTA; CDR2 reads FQGNSA. The CDR3 has 15 amino acids. Trimming took 6 bases from V and 2 from J, leaving 11 bases between them. The CDR3 loop reads CASSENRAGANVLTF. The CDR3 coding sequence is TGTGCCAGCAGTGAAAACAGGGCTGGGGCCAACGTCCTGACTTTC.

The table lists this clonotype with a few counts. J is TRBJ2-1 and V is TRBV6-5, with 9 bases aligning to TRBD1. Germline lookup yields CDR1 MNHEY and CDR2 SVGAGI. CDR3 size: 15 residues. Losses at the gene ends were 4 bases for V and 5 bases for J; bases not matched to a gene: 6. The DNA for the CDR3 is TGTGCCAGCAGTTCCGGGACAGGGCTAAACAATGAGCAGTTCTTC. This sequence encodes CASSSGTGLNNEQFF.

J is TRBJ2-5 and V is TRBV7-9; tentative D call: TRBD1 (6 bases). The germline V gene has CDR1 SEHNR and CDR2 FQNEAQ (reference sequence). V lost 5 bases to trimming and J lost 2 bases, with 12 bases between them. This CDR3 is 14 amino acids long. The CDR3 spells CASSRRTEQETQYF. The CDR3 DNA sequence: TGTGCCAGCAGCCGCAGGACAGAGCAAGAGACCCAGTACTTC.

This clonotype counts as medium-sized. The V gene is TRBV5-8, the J gene TRBJ1-6, with D maybe TRBD1 (5 bases). The CDR3 has 15 residues. In germline, CDR1 is SGHTS, CDR2 YDEGEE. Trimming took off 7 bases at V and 0 bases at J, with 11 bases between the two ends. The CDR3 bases are TGTGCCAGCTCCCGGGGGGTCTCCTATAATTCACCCCTCCACTTT. Amino acids: CASSRGVSYNSPLHF.

The table lists this clonotype with a few counts. The chain is built from TRBV28 and TRBJ1-5; 10 bases fit TRBD1. Looked up from germline, CDR1 is MDHEN and CDR2 is SYDVKM. The length of the CDR3 is 15 residues. The J segment lost 2 bases and the V segment lost 5 bases, leaving 3 bases of the junction unmatched. The CDR3 protein is CASSPGQGGNQPQHF. DNA for the CDR3: TGTGCCAGCAGTCCTGGACAGGGGGGCAATCAGCCCCAGCATTTT.